These 6 T cell receptor beta chains share one sample of origin, sequenced in a study of blood T cell repertoires in COVID-19. Assay: immunoSEQ multiplex PCR; the TCRdb copy retains only in-frame clones and omits some. The table records 250,000 or so clones, roughly 85% of them present only once. The sequencing sample was made of PBMCs or T cells enriched from blood (not recorded which). All receptors derive from a woman aged 45 to 65 who had recovered from COVID-19.

This rearrangement joins TRBV29-1 to TRBJ2-3; maybe TRBD2 (6 bases). Germline V gene lookup returns CDR1 SQVTM and CDR2 ANQGSEA. The CDR3 is 11 amino acids. Deletions cut 4 bases from V and 8 bases from J, with 10 bases between. The CDR3 nucleotides read TGCAGCGTTGGGCAGGGAGGTACGCAGTATTTT. This sequence encodes CSVGQGGTQYF.

This clone has a handful of counts. V gene TRBV27 combines with J gene TRBJ2-7; 9 nucleotides align to TRBD2. Germline CDR1 MNHEY, CDR2 SMNVEV (reference sequence). With 8 bases clipped from V and 6 bases from J, the junction kept 8 bases outside the gene matches. The CDR3 runs to 13 residues. The CDR3 reads CASGLAGVAEQYF. The CDR3 DNA reads as TGTGCCAGCGGGTTAGCGGGAGTCGCCGAGCAGTACTTC.

CDR3 sequence reads: CASSQGFGGRGGELFF. The CDR3 region has the DNA TGTGCCAGCAGCCAAGGTTTCGGAGGGAGAGGCGGGGAGCTGTTTTTT. The J gene is TRBJ2-2, the V gene TRBV4-2; D possibly corresponds to TRBD2 (6 bases). Per the germline V gene, CDR1 is LGHNA and CDR2 is YNFKEQ. The CDR3 sequence is 16 residues long. Trimming removed 1 base at V and 7 bases at J, with 16 bases between.

This rearrangement joins TRBV6-1 to TRBJ2-7; 10 bases are a match to TRBD2. Trimming took 3 bases from V and 7 from J; bases not matched to a gene: 6. The CDR3 covers 14 residues. The germline V gene encodes CDR1 MNHNS and CDR2 SASEGT. CDR3 protein: CASSDLAGVREQYF. CDR3 sequence (DNA): TGTGCCAGCAGTGACCTAGCGGGAGTGCGGGAGCAGTACTTC.

The J gene is TRBJ1-5, the V gene TRBV23-1; unclear D gene. TRBV23-1 qualifies as an ORF whose function is uncertain. This CDR3 comprises 15 residues. Trimming removed 0 bases from V and 4 bases from J, with 10 bases in between. The CDR3 nucleotides are TGCGCCAGCAGTCAATCGGGCAGCTTTAATCAGCCCCAGCATTTT. Encoded protein: CASSQSGSFNQPQHF.

The gene calls are TRBV10-3 and TRBJ2-5; D perhaps matches TRBD1 (6 bases). Germline CDR1 is ENHRY and CDR2 is SYGVKD. The CDR3 contains 14 residues. Trimming pared 5 bases from V and 4 bases from J, leaving 14 bases between. CDR3 DNA sequence: TGTGCCATCAGTATAGCAGACAGGACAGAGACCCAGTACTTC. This sequence encodes CAISIADRTETQYF.